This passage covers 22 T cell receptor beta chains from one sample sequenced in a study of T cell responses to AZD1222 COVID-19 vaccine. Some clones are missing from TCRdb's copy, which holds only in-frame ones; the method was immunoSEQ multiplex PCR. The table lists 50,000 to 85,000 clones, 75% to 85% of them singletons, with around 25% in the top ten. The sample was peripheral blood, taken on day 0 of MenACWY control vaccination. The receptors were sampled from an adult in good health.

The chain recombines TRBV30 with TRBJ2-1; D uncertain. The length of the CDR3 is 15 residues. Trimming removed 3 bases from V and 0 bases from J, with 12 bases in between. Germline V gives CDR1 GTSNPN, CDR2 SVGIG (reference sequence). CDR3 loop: CAWSSTPSSYNEQFF. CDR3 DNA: TGTGCCTGGAGCTCGACTCCTAGCTCCTACAATGAGCAGTTCTTC.

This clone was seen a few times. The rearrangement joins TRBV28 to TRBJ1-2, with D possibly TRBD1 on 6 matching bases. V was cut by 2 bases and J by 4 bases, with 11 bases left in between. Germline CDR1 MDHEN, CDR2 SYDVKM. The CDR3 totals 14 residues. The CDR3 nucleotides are TGTGCCAGCAGTTTAAGGGGGGGTGGCTATGGCTACACCTTC. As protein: CASSLRGGGYGYTF.

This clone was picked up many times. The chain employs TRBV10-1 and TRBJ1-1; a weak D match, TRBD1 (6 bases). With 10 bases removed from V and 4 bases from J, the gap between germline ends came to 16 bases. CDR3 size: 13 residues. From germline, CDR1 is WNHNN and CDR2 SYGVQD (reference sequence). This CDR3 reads CATQQGTSTEAFF. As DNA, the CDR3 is TGCGCCACTCAACAGGGAACGAGCACTGAAGCTTTCTTT.

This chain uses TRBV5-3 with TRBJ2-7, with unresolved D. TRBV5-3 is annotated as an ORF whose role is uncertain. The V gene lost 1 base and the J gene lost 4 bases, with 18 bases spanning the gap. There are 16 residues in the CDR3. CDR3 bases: TGTGCCAGAAGCTTGAGGCAGCCATTTGGGATGTACGAGCAGTACTTC. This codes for CARSLRQPFGMYEQYF.

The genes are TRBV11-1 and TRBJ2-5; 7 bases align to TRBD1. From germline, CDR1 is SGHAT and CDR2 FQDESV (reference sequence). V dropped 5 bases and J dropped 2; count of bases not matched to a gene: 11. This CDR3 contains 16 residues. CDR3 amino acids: CASSRTGAGKQETQYF. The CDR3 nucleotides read TGTGCCAGCAGCCGAACAGGGGCTGGGAAGCAAGAGACCCAGTACTTC.

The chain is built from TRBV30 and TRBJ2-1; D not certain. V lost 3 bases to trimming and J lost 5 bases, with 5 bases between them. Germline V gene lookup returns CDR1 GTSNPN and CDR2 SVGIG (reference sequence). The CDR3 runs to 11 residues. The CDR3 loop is CAWSQNNEQFF. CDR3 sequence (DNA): TGTGCCTGGAGCCAGAACAATGAGCAGTTCTTC.

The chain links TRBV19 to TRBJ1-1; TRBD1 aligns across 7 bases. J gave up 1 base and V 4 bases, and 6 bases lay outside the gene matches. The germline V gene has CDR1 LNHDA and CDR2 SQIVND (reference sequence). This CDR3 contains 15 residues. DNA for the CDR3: TGTGCCAGTAGTAACCACAGGGGTGGGAACACTGAAGCTTTCTTT. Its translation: CASSNHRGGNTEAFF.

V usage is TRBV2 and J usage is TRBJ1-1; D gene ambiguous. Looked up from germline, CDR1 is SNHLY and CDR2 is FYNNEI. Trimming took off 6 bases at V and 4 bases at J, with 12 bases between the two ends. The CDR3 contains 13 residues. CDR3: CASRRTLGTEAFF. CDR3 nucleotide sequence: TGTGCCAGCAGACGAACCTTGGGCACTGAAGCTTTCTTT.

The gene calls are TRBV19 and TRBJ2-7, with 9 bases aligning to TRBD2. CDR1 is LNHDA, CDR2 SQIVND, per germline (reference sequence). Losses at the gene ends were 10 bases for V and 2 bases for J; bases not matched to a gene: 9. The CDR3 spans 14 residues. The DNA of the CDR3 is TGTGCCACTACCAGCGGGGGGCCAGCCTACGAGCAGTACTTC. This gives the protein CATTSGGPAYEQYF.

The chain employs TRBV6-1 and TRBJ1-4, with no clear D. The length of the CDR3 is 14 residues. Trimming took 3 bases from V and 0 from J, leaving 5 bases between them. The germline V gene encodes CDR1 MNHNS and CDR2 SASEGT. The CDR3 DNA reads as TGTGCCAGCAGTGACCCTGCAACTAATGAAAAACTGTTTTTT. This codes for CASSDPATNEKLFF.

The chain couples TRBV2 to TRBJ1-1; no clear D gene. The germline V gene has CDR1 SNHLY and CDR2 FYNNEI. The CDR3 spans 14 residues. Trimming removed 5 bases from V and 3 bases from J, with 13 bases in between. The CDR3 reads CASSLEGEYTEAFF. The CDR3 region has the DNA TGTGCCAGCAGTTTGGAGGGAGAGTACACTGAAGCTTTCTTT.

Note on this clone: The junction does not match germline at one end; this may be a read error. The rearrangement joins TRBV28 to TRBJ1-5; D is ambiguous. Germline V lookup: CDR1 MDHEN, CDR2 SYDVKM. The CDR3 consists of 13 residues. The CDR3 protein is CASSPTFNRPQHF. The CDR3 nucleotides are TGTGCCAGCAGTCCCACCTTTAATCGGCCCCAGCATTTT. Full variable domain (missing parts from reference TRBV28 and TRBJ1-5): DVKVTQSSRYLVKRTGEKVFLECVQDMDHENMFWYRQDPGLGLRLIYFSYDVKMKEKGDIPEGYSVSREKKERFSLILESASTNQTSMYLCASSPTFNRPQHFGDGTRLSIL.

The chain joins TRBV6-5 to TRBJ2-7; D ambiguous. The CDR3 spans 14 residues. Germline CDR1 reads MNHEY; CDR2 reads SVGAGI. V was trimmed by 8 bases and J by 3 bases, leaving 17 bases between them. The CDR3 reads CASETRLRGYEQYF. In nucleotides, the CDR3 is TGTGCCAGCGAGACGCGCTTACGTGGCTACGAGCAGTACTTC.

The CDR3 sequence: CASSLGNTNYGYTF. DNA for the CDR3: TGCGCCAGCAGCTTGGGCAATACTAACTATGGCTACACCTTC. The gene calls are TRBV5-1 and TRBJ1-2; no definite D call. The CDR3 loop spans 14 amino acids. V lost 0 bases and J lost 0, with 6 bases in between. CDR1 is SGHRS, CDR2 YFSETQ, per germline.

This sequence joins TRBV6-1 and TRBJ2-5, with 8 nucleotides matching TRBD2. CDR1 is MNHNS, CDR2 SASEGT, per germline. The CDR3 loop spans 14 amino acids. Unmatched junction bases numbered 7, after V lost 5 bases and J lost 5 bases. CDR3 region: CASSSGGPWETQYF. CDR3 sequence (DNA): TGTGCCAGCAGTTCGGGAGGGCCATGGGAGACCCAGTACTTC.

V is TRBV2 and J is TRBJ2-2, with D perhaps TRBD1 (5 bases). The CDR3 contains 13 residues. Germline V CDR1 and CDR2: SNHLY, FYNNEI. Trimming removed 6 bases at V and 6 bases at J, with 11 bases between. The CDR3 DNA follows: TGTGCCAGCAGATGGACACCCCCCGGGGAGCTGTTTTTT. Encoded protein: CASRWTPPGELFF.

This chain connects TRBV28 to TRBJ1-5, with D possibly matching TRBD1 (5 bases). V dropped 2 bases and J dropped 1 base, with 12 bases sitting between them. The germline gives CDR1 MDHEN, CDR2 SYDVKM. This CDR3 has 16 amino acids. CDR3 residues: CASSLNTGPSNQPQHF. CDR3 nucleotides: TGTGCCAGCAGTTTAAACACAGGACCCAGCAATCAGCCCCAGCATTTT.

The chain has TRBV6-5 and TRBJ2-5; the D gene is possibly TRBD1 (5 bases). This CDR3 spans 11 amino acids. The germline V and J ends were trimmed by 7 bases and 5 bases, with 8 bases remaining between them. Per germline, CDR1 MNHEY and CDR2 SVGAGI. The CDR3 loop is CASTPGETQYF. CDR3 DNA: TGTGCCAGCACCCCAGGGGAGACCCAGTACTTC.

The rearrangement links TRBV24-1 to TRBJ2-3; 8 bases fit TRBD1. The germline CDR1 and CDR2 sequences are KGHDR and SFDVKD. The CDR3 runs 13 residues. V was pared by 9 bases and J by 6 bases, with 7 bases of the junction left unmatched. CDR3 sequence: CATGRTGRDTQYF. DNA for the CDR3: TGTGCCACCGGACGGACAGGGCGGGATACGCAGTATTTT.

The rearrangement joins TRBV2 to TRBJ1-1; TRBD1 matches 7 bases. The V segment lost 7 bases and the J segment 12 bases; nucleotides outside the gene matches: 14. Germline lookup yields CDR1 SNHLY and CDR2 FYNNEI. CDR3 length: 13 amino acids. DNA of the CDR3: TGTGCCAGCAAAAACAGGGGCCCAGAGGAAACTTTCTTT. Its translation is CASKNRGPEETFF. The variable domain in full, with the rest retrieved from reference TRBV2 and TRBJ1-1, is EPEVTQTPSHQVTQMGQEVILRCVPISNHLYFYWYRQILGQKVEFLVSFYNNEISEKSEIFDDQFSVERPDGSNFTLKIRSTKLEDSAMYFCASKNRGPEETFFGQGTRLTVV.

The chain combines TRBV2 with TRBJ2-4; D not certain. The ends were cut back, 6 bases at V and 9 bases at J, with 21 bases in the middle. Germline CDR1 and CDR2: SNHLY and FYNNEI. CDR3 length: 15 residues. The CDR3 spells CASSQREGFSSIQYF. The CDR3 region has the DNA TGTGCCAGCAGCCAAAGGGAAGGGTTTTCCAGCATTCAGTACTTC. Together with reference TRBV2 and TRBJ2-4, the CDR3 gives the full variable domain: EPEVTQTPSHQVTQMGQEVILRCVPISNHLYFYWYRQILGQKVEFLVSFYNNEISEKSEIFDDQFSVERPDGSNFTLKIRSTKLEDSAMYFCASSQREGFSSIQYFGAGTRLSVL.

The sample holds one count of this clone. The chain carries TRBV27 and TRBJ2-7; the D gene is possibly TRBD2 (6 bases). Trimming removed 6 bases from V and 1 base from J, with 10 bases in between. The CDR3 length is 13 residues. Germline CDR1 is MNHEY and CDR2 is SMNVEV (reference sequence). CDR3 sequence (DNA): TGTGCCAGCAGGACTAGGGGTTCCTACGAGCAGTACTTC. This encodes CASRTRGSYEQYF.